The 27 T cell receptor beta chains below all came from one sample that was sequenced in a study of breast tumors, draining lymph nodes, adjacent tissues. The lymph nodes were axillary draining lymph nodes from breast cancer patients. A single record per CDR3 protein comes from TCRdb applying MiXCR to the multiplex PCR reads. The sample yields around 140,000 distinct CDR3 sequences, approximately 20% seen once. The sample taken for sequencing was axillary lymph node tissue. The receptors were gathered from a female donor with breast cancer. Some clones in this sample may be carry-over from other donors' samples.

In its sample, this clonotype was seen many times. The rearrangement joins TRBV6-1 to TRBJ1-5; D not certain. CDR3 length equals 13 residues. Germline-derived CDR1 and CDR2 are MNHNS and SASEGT. Trimming shortened V by 11 bases and J by 0 bases, and 11 bases separated the two germline ends. In nucleotides, the CDR3 is TGTGCCGAGGCGGAGAATAGCAATCAGCCCCAGCATTTT. Its protein product is CAEAENSNQPQHF.

This clonotype was counted many times. This sequence joins TRBV7-9 and TRBJ2-1; D is ambiguous. V was clipped by 2 bases and J by 7 bases, with 9 bases between them. Germline CDR1 reads SEHNR; CDR2 reads FQNEAQ (reference sequence). There are 13 residues in the CDR3. CDR3 sequence (DNA): TGTGCCAGCAGCTTACGGGCGGAGAATGAGCAGTTCTTC. Protein sequence: CASSLRAENEQFF.

As DNA, the CDR3 is TGTGCCAGCAGCTTTCGGACCGGGACCCAGGGGGAGACCCAGTACTTC. Protein: CASSFRTGTQGETQYF. The chain joins TRBV3-1 to TRBJ2-5, with a possible D match to TRBD1 (6 bases). Germline-derived CDR1 and CDR2 are LGHDT and YNNKEL (reference sequence). The V gene lost 5 bases and the J gene lost 5 bases, with 21 bases spanning the gap. The CDR3 extends over 16 amino acids.

This clonotype was counted many times. The rearrangement uses TRBV5-6 and TRBJ2-7, with D hard to call. Germline loops: CDR1 SGHDT, CDR2 YYEEEE. This CDR3 region has 14 residues. Trimming took 3 bases from V and 1 from J, leaving 11 bases between them. CDR3 nucleotides: TGTGCCAGCAGCTGGGGTCTAGTATCCTACGAGCAGTACTTC. Protein sequence: CASSWGLVSYEQYF.

As regards this clonotype: This may arise from a read error, as a much more abundant clone is one base away. The chain employs TRBV7-9 and TRBJ2-3, with 8 bases lining up with TRBD2. CDR1 and CDR2 (germline): SEHNR, FQNEAQ (reference sequence). This CDR3 contains 16 residues. The CDR3 DNA reads TGTGCCAGCAGCTCCGTAGCGGGGAGGAGTAGAGATACGCAGTTTTTT. Translation: CASSSVAGRSRDTQFF. Full variable domain (missing parts from reference TRBV7-9 and TRBJ2-3): DTGVSQNPRHKITKRGQNVTFRCDPISEHNRLYWYRQTLGQGPEFLTYFQNEAQLEKSRLLSDRFSAERPKGSFSTLEIQRTEQGDSAMYLCASSSVAGRSRDTQFFGPGTRLTVL.

Within the sample, this clonotype is medium-sized. The chain couples TRBV9 to TRBJ2-7; D is ambiguous. Germline CDR1 is SGDLS and CDR2 is YYNGEE. CDR3 length: 14 amino acids. Trimming took 0 bases from V and 0 from J, leaving 7 bases between them. The CDR3 DNA reads TGTGCCAGCAGCGTAGACTGGAGCTCCTACGAGCAGTACTTC. Its translation is CASSVDWSSYEQYF.

This clonotype came up many times. The rearrangement links TRBV20-1 to TRBJ1-4; D not resolved. Germline V gives CDR1 DFQATT, CDR2 SNEGSKA (reference sequence). With 3 bases removed from V and 4 bases from J, the gap between germline ends came to 15 bases. The CDR3 is made up of 15 amino acids. The CDR3 region is CSASPEGRINEKLFF. CDR3 nucleotides: TGCAGTGCTAGTCCGGAAGGCAGGATTAATGAAAAACTGTTTTTT.

The table lists this clonotype with many counts. The chain is built from TRBV7-6 and TRBJ2-7, with D possibly TRBD2 on 5 matching bases. The CDR3 runs to 14 residues. V lost 8 bases to trimming and J lost 0 bases, with 14 bases between them. The germline gives CDR1 SGHVS, CDR2 FNYEAQ. CDR3 bases: TGTGCCAGCGCGGCGGGCCCGACCTCCTACGAGCAGTACTTC. Its translation: CASAAGPTSYEQYF.

This clonotype was detected many times. The genes are TRBV5-1 and TRBJ2-3, with TRBD2 as a possible D gene (5 bases). The CDR3 consists of 14 residues. V was pared by 4 bases and J by 0 bases, with 9 bases between. The germline gives CDR1 SGHRS, CDR2 YFSETQ. The CDR3 region has the DNA TGCGCCAGCAGCACCGGGGATAGCACAGATACGCAGTATTTT. Translated, it gives CASSTGDSTDTQYF.

In this sample, this clonotype turned up many times. The rearrangement links TRBV14 to TRBJ2-2; D is perhaps TRBD1 or TRBD2 (5 bases each). The CDR3 has 15 amino acids. Germline assignment: CDR1 SGHDN and CDR2 FVKESK. With 1 base removed from V and 4 bases from J, the gap between germline ends came to 10 bases. The chain's CDR3 is CASSQGLQVTGELFF. The CDR3 DNA is TGTGCCAGCAGCCAAGGACTACAGGTCACCGGGGAGCTGTTTTTT.

The chain is built from TRBV19 and TRBJ2-6; D gene ambiguous. The CDR3 extends over 18 amino acids. Germline CDR1 LNHDA, CDR2 SQIVND (reference sequence). With 0 bases removed from V and 0 bases from J, the gap between germline ends came to 12 bases. CDR3 amino acids: CASSIDRLIGSGANVLTF. The CDR3 coding sequence is TGTGCCAGTAGTATAGATCGGCTCATAGGCTCTGGGGCCAACGTCCTGACTTTC.

This clonotype was seen ten or more times. The CDR3 is CASTTRGGGYGYTF. Here the CDR3 DNA reads TGTGCCAGCACCACACGGGGGGGAGGCTATGGCTACACCTTC. The chain employs TRBV7-2 and TRBJ1-2; D might be TRBD1 (5 bases). The V end was cut by 7 bases, the J end by 4 bases, with 16 bases between. Germline loops: CDR1 SGHTA, CDR2 FQGNSA. The CDR3 is 14 amino acids.

This clonotype was seen repeatedly, ten times or more. This rearrangement joins TRBV11-2 to TRBJ1-3, with D possibly TRBD1 on 6 matching bases. V lost 5 bases and J 4 bases, leaving 12 bases between the germline ends. CDR1 and CDR2 (germline): SGHAT, FQNNGV. This CDR3 region has 14 residues. CDR3 coding DNA: TGTGCCAGCAGCATCAGGGGTTCCGGAAACACCATATATTTT. Protein: CASSIRGSGNTIYF.

This clonotype was observed many times. CDR3 amino acids: CASSGQGAIEQYF. Written as DNA, the CDR3 is TGTGCCAGCAGTGGACAGGGGGCAATCGAGCAGTACTTC. The V gene is TRBV2, the J gene TRBJ2-7; 10 positions agree with TRBD1. The J segment lost 6 bases and the V segment lost 4 bases, leaving 3 bases of the junction unmatched. This CDR3 has 13 amino acids. Germline V gene lookup returns CDR1 SNHLY and CDR2 FYNNEI.

The genes are TRBV6-6 and TRBJ2-1; D may be TRBD1 or TRBD2 (6 bases each). In germline, CDR1 is MNHNY, CDR2 SVGAGI (reference sequence). This CDR3 has 17 residues. Deletions cut 9 bases from V and 0 bases from J, with 21 bases between. The CDR3 protein is CASSRGLAASSYNEQFF. The CDR3 nucleotides read TGTGCCAGTAGCCGGGGGCTAGCCGCCAGCTCCTACAATGAGCAGTTCTTC.

This clonotype was observed at least ten times. The chain employs TRBV7-6 and TRBJ2-1; D is uncertain. Trimming left V 1 base short and J 10 bases short, with 11 bases between. Germline loops: CDR1 SGHVS, CDR2 FNYEAQ. This CDR3 has 13 amino acids. The CDR3 is CASSLVRVEEQFF. CDR3 nucleotide sequence: TGTGCCAGCAGCTTAGTTAGGGTGGAGGAGCAGTTCTTC.

The sample holds a few counts of this clonotype. The chain combines TRBV30 with TRBJ2-3, with D tentatively TRBD1 or TRBD2 (5 bases each). V was pared by 4 bases and J by 2 bases, with 10 bases between. CDR1 is GTSNPN, CDR2 SVGIG, per germline (reference sequence). The length of the CDR3 is 13 residues. The CDR3, as DNA: TGTGCCTGGACTAGGGACGCCACAGATACGCAGTATTTT. Its translation is CAWTRDATDTQYF.

This clonotype was seen repeatedly, ten times or more. The V gene is TRBV12-3 or TRBV12-4, the J gene TRBJ2-3; 10 bases align to TRBD2. The CDR3 has 14 amino acids. The V segment lost 5 bases and the J segment 4 bases; nucleotides outside the gene matches: 3. CDR3 amino acids: CASSSGRASDTQYF. The CDR3 nucleotides read TGTGCCAGCAGTAGCGGGAGGGCCTCAGATACGCAGTATTTT.

Regarding this clonotype: This could be a read error, since a much larger clone is one nucleotide away. The CDR3 does not close with the conserved phenylalanine or tryptophan, likely indicating a read error. The chain couples TRBV24-1 to TRBJ2-3; no reliable D call. V lost 5 bases, J lost 6 bases, and 8 bases lay in between. Per germline, CDR1 KGHDR and CDR2 SFDVKD. This CDR3 spans 12 amino acids. The CDR3 reads CATSVSQDTQYL. CDR3 in DNA: TGTGCCACCAGTGTAAGTCAGGATACGCAGTATCTT.

Comment on this clonotype: At one boundary the junction diverges from the germline segment, which might be a read error. This chain uses TRBV4-1 with TRBJ2-2; 7 bases line up with TRBD2. From germline, CDR1 is MGHRA and CDR2 YSYEKL. This CDR3 has 17 amino acids. CDR3 in DNA: TGCGCCAGCAGCCAAGTCAGAAGCGGGACGGACACCGAGGAGCTGCTTTTT. Its translation is CASSQVRSGTDTEELLF.

This clonotype qualifies as medium-sized. The chain carries TRBV7-9 and TRBJ2-3, with D perhaps matching TRBD2 (5 bases). The germline gives CDR1 SEHNR, CDR2 FQNEAQ (reference sequence). This CDR3 has 15 amino acids. The ends were cut back, 6 bases at V and 2 bases at J, with 15 bases in the middle. CDR3 loop: CASRRVQTNTDTQYF. CDR3 DNA: TGTGCCAGCAGGCGGGTCCAGACGAACACAGATACGCAGTATTTT. Full variable domain (rest looked up from reference TRBV7-9 and TRBJ2-3): DTGVSQNPRHKITKRGQNVTFRCDPISEHNRLYWYRQTLGQGPEFLTYFQNEAQLEKSRLLSDRFSAERPKGSFSTLEIQRTEQGDSAMYLCASRRVQTNTDTQYFGPGTRLTVL.

Comment on this clonotype: Just one base apart from a much larger clone, this may be a read error. V is TRBV5-4 and J is TRBJ2-1; 11 positions match TRBD2. Germline V gives CDR1 SGHNT, CDR2 YYREEE (reference sequence). There are 16 residues in the CDR3. CDR3 region: CAGSLTGTSGYNEQFF. Here the CDR3 DNA reads TGTGCCGGCAGCTTAACCGGGACTAGCGGCTACAATGAGCAGTTCTTC.

The V and J genes are TRBV5-1 and TRBJ2-5; D may be TRBD1 or TRBD2 (5 bases each). From germline, CDR1 is SGHRS and CDR2 YFSETQ. CDR3 length equals 15 residues. The V gene lost 7 bases and the J gene lost 2 bases, with 18 bases spanning the gap. This CDR3 is CASQFRGLIQETQYF. The CDR3 region has the DNA TGCGCCAGCCAATTCCGGGGCCTAATACAAGAGACCCAGTACTTC.

This clonotype was seen at least ten times. The V and J genes are TRBV4-2 and TRBJ2-1, with D perhaps matching TRBD1 or TRBD2 (5 bases each). Trimming left V 0 bases short and J 9 bases short, with 12 bases between. CDR1 and CDR2 (germline): LGHNA, YNFKEQ. The CDR3 totals 14 residues. CDR3 amino acids: CASSQEIRGGEQFF. In nucleotides, the CDR3 is TGTGCCAGCAGCCAAGAAATACGGGGCGGTGAGCAGTTCTTC.

This clonotype was seen ten or more times. The gene calls are TRBV2 and TRBJ2-2; 7 bases line up with TRBD2. CDR1 and CDR2 (germline): SNHLY, FYNNEI. The CDR3 is made up of 15 amino acids. V dropped 5 bases and J dropped 1; count of bases not matched to a gene: 4. CDR3 in DNA: TGTGCCAGCAGTTGGACTAGTAAGAACACCGGGGAGCTGTTTTTT. This encodes CASSWTSKNTGELFF.

This clonotype was observed a single time. This may be a read error: a much more frequent sequence differs by one nucleotide. This sequence joins TRBV3-1 and TRBJ2-7, with TRBD2 identical over 9 bases. Per the germline V gene, CDR1 is LGHDT and CDR2 is YNNKEL (reference sequence). V trimming: 3 bases; J trimming: 6 bases; junction bases outside the gene matches: 3. The CDR3 spans 13 residues. The CDR3 sequence is CASSHGTSPEQYF. CDR3 in DNA: TGTGCCAGCAGCCACGGGACTAGCCCCGAGCAGTACTTC.

This clonotype was found many times. This rearrangement joins TRBV4-1 to TRBJ2-2, with 11 bases lining up with TRBD2. The CDR3 runs to 16 residues. CDR1 and CDR2 from the germline V gene are MGHRA and YSYEKL. Trimming removed 2 bases from V and 6 bases from J; junction bases left unmatched: 5. Here the CDR3 reads CASSQYSTSGAGELFF. The CDR3 DNA follows: TGCGCCAGCAGCCAATATTCGACTAGCGGGGCCGGGGAGCTGTTTTTT.